The clone carrying this T cell receptor (beta chain) was detected a few times. Its specificity is unknown. Collection of lesional scalp punch biopsies and peripheral blood was performed in alopecia areata patients. This sample is part of a study of CD8+ T cells in alopecia areata. Study background: For 6 to 18 months, tofacitinib was taken, and 6 months off drug followed.

Trimming shortened V by 0 bases and J by 5 bases, and 11 bases separated the two germline ends. Germline V gene sequence: CDR1 SGHRS, CDR2 YFSETQ. This CDR3 region has 15 residues. Study-wide results and caveats: Mice showed clearer TCR sharing than patients did, a gap that was possibly HLA-related. Scalp sequencing captures resident alphabeta T cells of normal skin too. Lesional scalp exceeded normal scalp in clonality, especially in alopecia totalis/universalis.

RNA extraction and reverse transcription yielded cDNA as sequencing template. Clones were sequenced by immunoSEQ multiplex PCR, and TCRdb holds only the in-frame ones, with some missing. Among thousands of clones listed, about 72% were seen once. Material: skin, obtained at week 0. This chain connects TRBV5-1 to TRBJ2-2; D may be TRBD1 (6 bases). The TCR sequence derives from a human donor with alopecia areata. The CDR3 sequence: CASSLGRDITGELFF. CDR3 nucleotides: TGCGCCAGCAGCTTGGGAAGGGACATAACCGGGGAGCTGTTTTTT.